This TCR beta chain derives from a study of blood T cell repertoires in COVID-19. About the study: There were acute and convalescent COVID-19 samples, and they came from the United States, Italy and Spain. The cDNA or gDNA used as material had been derived from T cells, B-cell-depleted T cells, or PBMCs.

In the original analysis: Quantification of nucleated cells was approximated via reference gene primer amplification. Sequenced by immunoSEQ multiplex PCR; TCRdb stores in-frame clones only, minus some. D and trimming were read from the DNA, whereas the V and J calls and clone size are those reported in that table. The sample lists roughly 180,000 clones, approximately 78% occurring once. While infection was still active, Seattle patients were enrolled and then followed longitudinally. The V and J ends lost 1 base and 5 bases respectively, with 13 bases between them. This CDR3 is built from 15 residues. The germline gives CDR1 SGHDT, CDR2 YYEEEE.

The chain combines TRBV5-6 with TRBJ2-1, with D possibly TRBD2 on 6 matching bases. Input material: peripheral blood. This TCR derives from a woman aged 80 or over with COVID-19, enrolled during active disease. CDR3 protein: CASSLWPWGDNEQFF. As DNA, the CDR3 is TGTGCCAGCAGCTTGTGGCCGTGGGGGGACAATGAGCAGTTCTTC.